This T cell receptor beta chain appears in the sequencing data of a study of cytomegalovirus exposure and HLA in healthy donors. Study-wide background: The 110 or so validation repertoires used the same platform as the 650 to 750 first-cohort repertoires, a later analysis reported.

Study results and limitations: It was reportedly the case that the classifier diagnosed cytomegalovirus status with high specificity and sensitivity. A few of the chains that were CMV-associated were confirmed in vitro to be specific for CMV antigens. The investigators catalogued under 200 TCR beta chains as cytomegalovirus-associated.

The CDR3 is made up of 15 amino acids. V shed 3 bases, J shed 1 base, and the junction held 3 bases outside the gene matches. CDR1 is SGHTA, CDR2 FQGNSA, per germline. Regarding this clone: Its antigen is as yet unknown.

This table comes from immunoSEQ multiplex PCR, and its TCRdb copy is limited to in-frame clones, with some not included. The sample has 130,000 or so clones, 70% to 90% seen once. Sequencing input: PBMCs. The TCR originated in a woman in her late teens or twenties in good health and CMV-seronegative. J is TRBJ1-1 and V is TRBV7-2; 9 bases are a match to TRBD1. DNA for the CDR3: TGTGCCAGCAGCTTGTACAGGGGGCGGAACACTGAAGCTTTCTTT. This codes for CASSLYRGRNTEAFF.